Following are 3 T cell receptor beta chains from one sample sequenced in a study of T-cell reconstitution after alpha-beta-depleted transplantation in children. Molecular barcoding with unique molecular identifiers was used for the TCRbeta library. TCRdb reprocessed the PCR reads with MiXCR, giving one entry per CDR3 protein. The sample records 60,000 to 70,000 distinct CDR3 sequences, 4.9% being singletons. Sequenced material: PBMCs, mostly from graft donor cells, taken 180 days after TCRalphabeta/CD19-depleted stem cell transplant. The receptor source for this set is a boy under two years old who had a stem cell transplant for acute myeloid leukemia, so the T cells may come from the graft donor.

This clonotype was observed at least ten times. The rearrangement joins TRBV12-3 or TRBV12-4 to TRBJ1-6, with 7 nucleotides matching TRBD1. Germline trimming cut 5 bases from V and 8 bases from J; bases unmatched to any gene: 6. The CDR3 totals 14 residues. CDR3 sequence reads: CASSLGQKDSPLHF. The CDR3 DNA reads as TGTGCCAGCAGTCTGGGACAGAAAGATTCACCCCTCCACTTT.

There are many counts of this clonotype. This chain joins TRBV2 and TRBJ1-6; perhaps TRBD1 as D (5 bases). There are 14 residues in the CDR3. Trimming took 3 bases from V and 7 from J, leaving 10 bases between them. Per the germline V gene, CDR1 is SNHLY and CDR2 is FYNNEI. The CDR3 loop is CASSEGRTNSPLHF. The CDR3 DNA follows: TGTGCCAGCAGTGAGGGCAGGACAAATTCACCCCTCCACTTT.

This clonotype appeared many times. The chain employs TRBV6-1 and TRBJ1-2; a possible D gene is TRBD1 (6 bases). V dropped 1 base and J dropped 4 bases, with 10 bases sitting between them. CDR3 length: 14 residues. Germline V gene sequence: CDR1 MNHNS, CDR2 SASEGT. The CDR3 is CASSEEGVCYGYTF. CDR3 DNA: TGTGCCAGCAGTGAAGAGGGGGTCTGCTATGGCTACACCTTC.